Shown below are 29 T cell receptor beta chains from a single sample sequenced in a study of high-grade serous ovarian cancer treatment subgroups. Tumor samples were taken before definitive surgery or chemotherapy. Clones were read by immunoSEQ multiplex PCR, and TCRdb kept only the in-frame ones, dropping some. The sample has about 1,000 clones, roughly 82% seen once. The specimen sequenced was tumor tissue. The receptors shown here come from a human donor with high-grade serous ovarian cancer.

The chain couples TRBV6-5 to TRBJ1-1, with D perhaps matching TRBD1 (5 bases). Germline V gene sequence: CDR1 MNHEY, CDR2 SVGAGI. CDR3 length: 13 amino acids. Trimming stripped 5 bases from V and 4 bases from J, with 11 bases between. The DNA of the CDR3 is TGTGCCAGCAGTCCCGGGGGGGGCACTGAAGCTTTCTTT. The encoded protein is CASSPGGGTEAFF.

The V call is TRBV27, the J call TRBJ2-7; tentative D call: TRBD2 (6 bases). Trimming stripped 6 bases from V and 3 bases from J, with 18 bases between. The CDR3 consists of 15 residues. Germline values: CDR1 MNHEY, CDR2 SMNVEV (reference sequence). CDR3 DNA: TGTGCCAGCAGCCCCCTGGAGGGGCCAAACTACGAGCAGTACTTC. This translates into CASSPLEGPNYEQYF.

The V call is TRBV15, the J call TRBJ1-5, with 9 bases fitting TRBD1. The V gene end was trimmed by 5 bases and the J gene end by 3 bases; junction bases not matched to a gene: 11. This CDR3 comprises 17 residues. Per the germline V gene, CDR1 is LNHNV and CDR2 is YYDKDF (reference sequence). Written as DNA, the CDR3 is TGTGCCACCAGCCGAGGCTCGGGACAGGGTTTCAATCAGCCCCAGCATTTT. It specifies CATSRGSGQGFNQPQHF.

This clone was seen more than once but under ten times. The chain joins TRBV4-3 to TRBJ1-1; D remains unclear. Trimming left V 0 bases short and J 5 bases short, with 7 bases between. In germline, CDR1 is LGHNA, CDR2 YSLEER. There are 13 residues in the CDR3. CDR3 in DNA: TGCGCCAGCAGCCAAGATACGACGACTGAAGCTTTCTTT. It translates to CASSQDTTTEAFF.

The rearrangement links TRBV7-8 to TRBJ1-5; no reliable D call. Trimming shortened V by 1 base and J by 2 bases, and 3 bases separated the two germline ends. This CDR3 has 13 amino acids. Germline V lookup: CDR1 SGHVS, CDR2 FQNEAQ. The CDR3 protein is CASSLGRNQPQHF. The CDR3 nucleotides are TGTGCCAGCAGCTTAGGGCGCAATCAGCCCCAGCATTTT.

This sequence joins TRBV18 and TRBJ2-7; 13 bases align to TRBD2. Germline CDR1 and CDR2: KGHSH and LQKENI. The CDR3 contains 15 residues. V shed 2 bases and J 5 bases; nucleotides not matched to a gene: 3. CDR3 DNA: TGTGCCAGCTCACCAACCGGGACTAGCGGGAACGAGCAGTACTTC. This translates into CASSPTGTSGNEQYF.

V is TRBV2 and J is TRBJ2-3, with 7 bases aligning to TRBD2. This CDR3 is 14 amino acids long. Germline CDR1 reads SNHLY; CDR2 reads FYNNEI. J lost 1 base, V lost 2 bases, and 0 bases had no gene match. The CDR3 nucleotides read TGTGCCAGCAGTGAACTAGCGGGCACAGATACGCAGTATTTT. It codes for CASSELAGTDTQYF.

This clone was counted only a few times. This chain links TRBV6-5 with TRBJ1-3; no definite D call. V lost 6 bases, J lost 2 bases, and 5 bases lay in between. Germline V gene data show CDR1 as MNHEY and CDR2 as SVGAGI. The CDR3 is made up of 12 amino acids. The chain's CDR3 is CASRGTGNTIYF. The CDR3 DNA reads TGTGCCAGCAGGGGTACTGGAAACACCATATATTTT.

The chain joins TRBV6-5 to TRBJ2-7, with 8 positions matching TRBD1. Germline trimming cut 2 bases from V and 3 bases from J; bases unmatched to any gene: 6. Germline values: CDR1 MNHEY, CDR2 SVGAGI. CDR3 size: 15 residues. DNA for the CDR3: TGTGCCAGCAGTTACGGAGGGACAGGCCGCTACGAGCAGTACTTC. Encoded protein: CASSYGGTGRYEQYF.

This chain connects TRBV4-3 to TRBJ1-4, with D tentatively TRBD1 (5 bases). There are 16 residues in the CDR3. Trimming took 2 bases from V and 5 from J, leaving 15 bases between them. Germline values: CDR1 LGHNA, CDR2 YSLEER. CDR3 nucleotide sequence: TGCGCCAGCAGCCAACTTAGTTTGTCAGGGAATGAAAAACTGTTTTTT. Encoded protein: CASSQLSLSGNEKLFF.

The chain has TRBV6-6 and TRBJ2-1; either TRBD1 or TRBD2 may fit D (6 bases each). The germline V gene has CDR1 MNHNY and CDR2 SVGAGI (reference sequence). The CDR3 totals 14 residues. Deletions cut 2 bases from V and 15 bases from J, with 20 bases between. The CDR3 DNA follows: TGTGCCAGCAGTTACGTTACTGGGGGCGACGGGGGGTTCTTC. Its protein is CASSYVTGGDGGFF.

As DNA, the CDR3 is TGCGCCAGCAGCCAAGAGGAGGGTCAGGGGACTGAAGCTTTCTTT. It translates to CASSQEEGQGTEAFF. The chain links TRBV4-3 to TRBJ1-1; TRBD1 might be the D (6 bases). There are 15 residues in the CDR3. Germline V gene data show CDR1 as LGHNA and CDR2 as YSLEER. V lost 0 bases and J lost 5, with 13 bases in between.

In this sample, this clone turned up a few times. The chain has TRBV27 and TRBJ2-7, with a tentative D call TRBD1 (6 bases). The CDR3 loop spans 15 amino acids. CDR1 and CDR2 (germline): MNHEY, SMNVEV (reference sequence). V lost 5 bases and J 0 bases, leaving 14 bases between the germline ends. The CDR3 nucleotides read TGTGCCAGCAGTCCGGACGGGACAAGCTCCTACGAGCAGTACTTC. Protein sequence: CASSPDGTSSYEQYF.

This rearrangement joins TRBV6-4 to TRBJ2-7; D not resolved. The CDR3 is made up of 12 amino acids. Germline lookup yields CDR1 MRHNA and CDR2 SNTAGT. Trimming shortened V by 0 bases and J by 5 bases, and 5 bases separated the two germline ends. CDR3 DNA sequence: TGTGCCAGCAGTGACTCTTGGGACGAGCAGTACTTC. Translation: CASSDSWDEQYF.

V usage is TRBV19 and J usage is TRBJ1-2, with a weak D call TRBD1 (5 bases). V was shortened by 11 bases and J by 8 bases, with 15 bases between the two germline ends. Germline assignment: CDR1 LNHDA and CDR2 SQIVND (reference sequence). CDR3 length: 11 amino acids. In DNA, the CDR3 is TGTGCCTCAGACGGGGGGAGCGGCTACACCTTC. Translating gives CASDGGSGYTF.

The chain is built from TRBV5-6 and TRBJ2-5; D gene unclear. The DNA matches TRBJ2-7 better at its end, which makes the J call doubtful. Germline V gives CDR1 SGHDT, CDR2 YYEEEE. The CDR3 runs to 14 residues. The CDR3 DNA is TGTGCCAGCAGCTTGGTGGGCAGCCCCTACGAGCAGTACTTC. Residues: CASSLVGSPYEQYF.

The chain couples TRBV28 to TRBJ2-1, with D perhaps being TRBD1 or TRBD2 (5 bases each). CDR1 is MDHEN, CDR2 SYDVKM, per germline. This CDR3 contains 16 residues. Deletions cut 5 bases from V and 3 bases from J, with 17 bases between. CDR3 sequence (DNA): TGTGCCAGCAGTACACCGACCGGGACCCTCTACAATGAGCAGTTCTTC. Amino acid sequence: CASSTPTGTLYNEQFF.

This clone occurred a few times. Written as DNA, the CDR3 is TGCGCCAGCGGAACTACAGGGCCGGGGTATGGCTACACCTTC. It codes for CASGTTGPGYGYTF. The chain has TRBV5-1 and TRBJ1-2; D perhaps matches TRBD1 (6 bases). The CDR3 is 14 amino acids. The germline V and J ends were trimmed by 7 bases and 5 bases, with 18 bases remaining between them. CDR1 is SGHRS, CDR2 YFSETQ, per germline. The variable domain in full, with the rest retrieved from reference TRBV5-1 and TRBJ1-2, is KAGVTQTPRYLIKTRGQQVTLSCSPISGHRSVSWYQQTPGQGLQFLFEYFSETQRNKGNFPGRFSGRQFSNSRSEMNVSTLELGDSALYLCASGTTGPGYGYTFGSGTRLTVV.

The rearrangement joins TRBV4-3 to TRBJ1-2; D may be TRBD1 (5 bases). The CDR3 consists of 14 residues. The V end lost 2 bases, the J end lost 3 bases, and 10 bases lay between the germline ends. Germline-derived CDR1 and CDR2 are LGHNA and YSLEER. The CDR3 is CASSQIGGDYGYTF. The CDR3 region has the DNA TGCGCCAGCAGCCAAATCGGGGGGGACTATGGCTACACCTTC.

The rearrangement links TRBV11-2 to TRBJ1-4; D is possibly TRBD1 (5 bases). Per germline, CDR1 SGHAT and CDR2 FQNNGV. The CDR3 has 15 residues. The ends were cut back, 1 base at V and 3 bases at J, with 9 bases in the middle. In DNA form, the CDR3 reads TGTGCCAGCAGCTTAGGTGGGGCAGCTAATGAAAAACTGTTTTTT. This encodes CASSLGGAANEKLFF. The complete variable domain, with remaining parts taken from reference TRBV11-2 and TRBJ1-4, reads EAGVAQSPRYKIIEKRQSVAFWCNPISGHATLYWYQQILGQGPKLLIQFQNNGVVDDSQLPKDRFSAERLKGVDSTLKIQPAKLEDSAVYLCASSLGGAANEKLFFGSGTQLSVL.

CDR3 sequence reads: CASSTTRQANYGYTF. CDR3 nucleotides: TGTGCCAGCAGTACCACGCGACAGGCTAACTATGGCTACACCTTC. The rearrangement uses TRBV6-5 and TRBJ1-2, with D tentatively TRBD1 (6 bases). The germline gives CDR1 MNHEY, CDR2 SVGAGI. CDR3 size: 15 residues. V was trimmed by 5 bases and J by 0 bases, leaving 13 bases between them.

The chain couples TRBV6-5 to TRBJ2-3, with a weak D call TRBD2 (7 bases). The CDR3 contains 13 residues. V lost 10 bases and J lost 4, with 15 bases in between. Germline V gene sequence: CDR1 MNHEY, CDR2 SVGAGI. The DNA of the CDR3 is TGTGCCACAGGGGCGCTAGCGGCAGATACGCAGTATTTT. Its translation: CATGALAADTQYF.

This chain links TRBV7-2 with TRBJ2-3; 8 bases are shared with TRBD1. Germline-derived CDR1 and CDR2 are SGHTA and FQGNSA. V lost 7 bases, J lost 2 bases, and 5 bases stayed unmatched. This CDR3 has 14 amino acids. CDR3 protein: CASTAGGPTDTQYF. DNA for the CDR3: TGTGCCAGCACTGCAGGGGGCCCCACAGATACGCAGTATTTT.

The chain uses TRBV29-1 and TRBJ2-7, with 7 bases that match TRBD1. This CDR3 has 15 residues. Trimming at V came to 4 bases and at J to 4 bases, leaving 13 bases not matched to a gene. Germline-derived CDR1 and CDR2 are SQVTM and ANQGSEA. The CDR3 reads CSVAQGIGGRYEQYF. The CDR3 DNA is TGCAGCGTTGCACAGGGGATTGGAGGACGGTACGAGCAGTACTTC.

The V gene is TRBV29-1, the J gene TRBJ2-5; the match to TRBD1 covers 10 bases. J was trimmed by 3 bases and V by 2 bases; bases with no gene match: 6. This CDR3 has 15 residues. Germline V lookup: CDR1 SQVTM, CDR2 ANQGSEA. The CDR3 region has the DNA TGCAGCGTTGAAATAGGCGGGACAGGGGAAGAGACCCAGTACTTC. This translates into CSVEIGGTGEETQYF.

A few counts support this clone. This chain connects TRBV28 to TRBJ2-1, with D maybe TRBD1 (6 bases). The CDR3 is 15 residues long. Germline CDR1 and CDR2: MDHEN and SYDVKM. Trimming removed 3 bases at V and 12 bases at J, with 21 bases between. CDR3 amino acids: CASSLGRGLVGLQFF. In DNA form, the CDR3 reads TGTGCCAGCAGTTTGGGCAGGGGTCTTGTTGGTTTGCAGTTCTTC.

The chain recombines TRBV10-3 with TRBJ1-5, with TRBD1 as a possible D gene (6 bases). The CDR3 loop spans 15 amino acids. V was cut by 6 bases and J by 0 bases, with 12 bases left in between. Germline V gene lookup returns CDR1 ENHRY and CDR2 SYGVKD. The DNA for the CDR3 is TGTGCCATCAGGGAAGGGGGGCATAGCAATCAGCCCCAGCATTTT. It is translated as CAIREGGHSNQPQHF.

The chain carries TRBV13 and TRBJ1-1, with TRBD1 matching over 10 bases. The CDR3 has 14 amino acids. The germline CDR1 and CDR2 sequences are PRHDT and FYEKMQ (reference sequence). After removal of 5 bases from V and 7 bases from J, the junction contained 7 bases not matched to a gene. For the CDR3, the DNA is TGTGCCAGCAGCGGGGACAGGGGTTATAGTGAAGCTTTCTTT. This sequence encodes CASSGDRGYSEAFF.

J is TRBJ2-1 and V is TRBV12-5; TRBD2 might be the D (6 bases). The V gene lost 5 bases and the J gene lost 6 bases, with 20 bases spanning the gap. The CDR3 is 16 residues long. Germline-derived CDR1 and CDR2 are LGHNT and FRNRAP. The CDR3 here is CASGGGAGLLGNEQFF. CDR3 nucleotide sequence: TGTGCTAGTGGTGGCGGGGCAGGGCTACTGGGCAATGAGCAGTTCTTC.